Listed below are T cell receptor beta chains from one sample, sequenced in a study of beta chain features in type 1 diabetes. Profiling relied on immunoSEQ multiplex PCR, and the TCRdb table lists in-frame clones only, not all of them. There are approximately 240,000 clones in the sample; 16% occur only once, and 0.07% to 0.095% lies in the top ten. Source material: naive CD4+ T cells from blood. The receptors derive from a man in his thirties or forties with type 1 diabetes. CDR3s include the opening cysteine and the closing phenylalanine or tryptophan. A D gene is named only where the DNA matches it firmly. Expanded clones get a size class; other rows say once, few or many, or leave the size out.

abundance: few
v_gene: TRBV4-1
j_gene: TRBJ2-4
d_gene: NA
CDR3aa: CASSQDGIRGVGNIQYF
CDR3nt: TGCGCCAGCAGCCAGGATGGGATTAGGGGGGTTGGAAACATTCAGTACTTC

abundance: NA
v_gene: TRBV27
j_gene: TRBJ2-5
d_gene: TRBD2
CDR3aa: CASSLPTLILGTSSQETQYF
CDR3nt: TGTGCCAGCAGTTTACCCACTTTAATACTCGGGACTAGCAGTCAAGAGACCCAGTACTTC

abundance: NA
v_gene: TRBV4-2
j_gene: TRBJ1-4
d_gene: NA
CDR3aa: CASSRMGDAGEKLFF
CDR3nt: TGTGCCAGCAGCCGCATGGGGGACGCCGGAGAAAAACTGTTTTTT

abundance: few
v_gene: TRBV29-1
j_gene: TRBJ1-1
d_gene: NA
CDR3aa: CSVANRGGNTEAFF
CDR3nt: TGCAGCGTTGCCAATCGGGGCGGAAACACTGAAGCTTTCTTT

abundance: few
v_gene: TRBV29-1
j_gene: TRBJ1-2
d_gene: NA
CDR3aa: CSVEVQRYGYTF
CDR3nt: TGCAGCGTTGAGGTCCAGCGCTATGGCTACACCTTC

abundance: NA
v_gene: TRBV18
j_gene: TRBJ2-1
d_gene: TRBD2
CDR3aa: CASSPGRAAGGSYNEQFF
CDR3nt: TGTGCCAGCTCACCAGGCAGAGCTGCGGGAGGGTCTTACAATGAGCAGTTCTTC

abundance: NA
v_gene: TRBV7-9
j_gene: TRBJ2-1
d_gene: NA
CDR3aa: CASVRGVWDEQFF
CDR3nt: TGTGCCAGCGTCAGGGGTGTTTGGGATGAGCAGTTCTTC

abundance: NA
v_gene: TRBV4-3
j_gene: TRBJ2-7
d_gene: NA
CDR3aa: CASSRGPTSYEQYF
CDR3nt: TGCGCCAGCAGCCGGGGACCGACCTCCTACGAGCAGTACTTC

abundance: NA
v_gene: TRBV5-4
j_gene: TRBJ2-1
d_gene: NA
CDR3aa: CASSLDASSYNEQFF
CDR3nt: TGTGCCAGCAGCTTGGATGCCAGCTCCTACAATGAGCAGTTCTTC

abundance: NA
v_gene: TRBV5-6
j_gene: TRBJ2-1
d_gene: NA
CDR3aa: CASSLASTILGNEQFF
CDR3nt: TGTGCCAGCAGCTTGGCCTCCACTATTTTGGGCAATGAGCAGTTCTTC

abundance: NA
v_gene: TRBV29-1
j_gene: TRBJ2-7
d_gene: TRBD1
CDR3aa: CSAQGAAVYEQYF
CDR3nt: TGCAGCGCCCAGGGGGCGGCTGTCTACGAGCAGTACTTC

abundance: NA
v_gene: TRBV9
j_gene: TRBJ2-7
d_gene: NA
CDR3aa: CASSVLNAYEQYF
CDR3nt: TGTGCCAGCAGCGTCCTGAACGCCTACGAGCAGTACTTC

abundance: NA
v_gene: TRBV15
j_gene: TRBJ2-7
d_gene: TRBD1
CDR3aa: CATTGQGREQYF
CDR3nt: TGTGCCACCACGGGACAGGGGCGCGAGCAGTACTTC

abundance: few
v_gene: TRBV25-1
j_gene: TRBJ2-7
d_gene: NA
CDR3aa: CASSKGEIYEQYF
CDR3nt: TGTGCCAGCAGTAAGGGTGAAATCTACGAGCAGTACTTC

abundance: NA
v_gene: TRBV28
j_gene: TRBJ2-4
d_gene: NA
CDR3aa: CASTQLGPYRGGNIQYF
CDR3nt: TGTGCCAGCACCCAACTAGGGCCATACAGGGGGGGCAACATTCAGTACTTC

abundance: few
v_gene: TRBV29-1
j_gene: TRBJ2-7
d_gene: NA
CDR3aa: CSVSKGSLYEQYF
CDR3nt: TGCAGCGTTAGCAAGGGCAGTTTGTACGAGCAGTACTTC

abundance: NA
v_gene: TRBV7-9
j_gene: TRBJ2-5
d_gene: NA
CDR3aa: CASSTGGQETQYF
CDR3nt: TGTGCCAGCAGTACCGGGGGTCAAGAGACCCAGTACTTC

abundance: NA
v_gene: TRBV27
j_gene: TRBJ1-5
d_gene: NA
CDR3aa: CASTVGGNSNQPQHF
CDR3nt: TGTGCCAGCACCGTGGGAGGGAATAGCAATCAGCCCCAGCATTTT

abundance: NA
v_gene: TRBV5-4
j_gene: TRBJ2-2
d_gene: NA
CDR3aa: CASSTFQAQGLYTGELFF
CDR3nt: TGTGCCAGCAGCACCTTTCAGGCGCAGGGATTATACACCGGGGAGCTGTTTTTT

abundance: NA
v_gene: TRBV5-1
j_gene: TRBJ2-5
d_gene: NA
CDR3aa: CASSLEGQETQYF
CDR3nt: TGCGCCAGCAGCTTGGAGGGTCAGGAGACCCAGTACTTC

abundance: few
v_gene: TRBV7-9
j_gene: TRBJ2-3
d_gene: NA
CDR3aa: CASSRGTDTQYF
CDR3nt: TGTGCCAGCAGCCGGGGCACAGATACGCAGTATTTT

abundance: NA
v_gene: TRBV5-1
j_gene: TRBJ2-3
d_gene: NA
CDR3aa: CASSDLGDTQYF
CDR3nt: TGCGCCAGCAGCGATCTTGGTGATACGCAGTATTTT

abundance: NA
v_gene: TRBV7-9
j_gene: TRBJ2-1
d_gene: TRBD2
CDR3aa: CANGLAGEFF
CDR3nt: TGTGCCAACGGACTAGCGGGAGAATTCTTC

abundance: few
v_gene: TRBV30
j_gene: TRBJ1-1
d_gene: NA
CDR3aa: CAWSVYGEAFF
CDR3nt: TGTGCCTGGAGTGTATATGGTGAAGCTTTCTTT